This is a list of T cell receptor beta chains from one sample in a study of vaccination effects on CD4 cells after COVID-19. Repertoires were generated with immunoSEQ multiplex PCR, while TCRdb's copy carries only in-frame clones and drops some. Here the sample spans 68,000 or so clones, under 90% being singletons. Their target antigens are unknown. The sample here was CD4+ T cells from PBMCs cultured with SARS-CoV-2 spike peptides, taken before COVID-19 vaccination. The source of these receptors is a human donor who received a COVID-19 vaccine. CDR3s include the opening cysteine and the closing phenylalanine or tryptophan. The D gene is left open where the match is weak. For some rows the clone size is stated as once, few or many, or as a class when expanded; others skip it.

>TRBJ1-4|TRBV18|TRBD1|-
CASSPPAGQGIGKLFF
TGTGCCAGCTCACCACCGGCGGGACAGGGGATCGGAAAACTGTTTTTT
>TRBJ2-1|TRBV10-1|TRBD1|few
CASSDPRQGAMNNEQFF
TGCGCCAGCAGTGATCCAAGACAGGGGGCAATGAACAATGAGCAGTTCTTC
>TRBJ1-5|TRBV20-1|-|-
CSASSGIGRNQPQHF
TGCAGTGCAAGTTCAGGGATCGGGAGGAATCAGCCCCAGCATTTT
>TRBJ1-1|TRBV5-4|-|-
CASSSDKNTEAFF
TGTGCCAGCAGCTCGGACAAAAACACTGAAGCTTTCTTT
>TRBJ2-3|TRBV15|-|-
CATSRDFAGTDTQYF
TGTGCCACCAGCAGAGATTTTGCGGGCACAGATACGCAGTATTTT
>TRBJ1-2|TRBV2|TRBD1|few
CASTSQGANYGYTF
TGTGCCAGCACCTCACAGGGGGCGAACTATGGCTACACCTTC
>TRBJ2-5|TRBV7-2|-|-
CASSTLRAARETQYF
TGTGCCAGCAGCACATTACGGGCCGCGAGGGAGACCCAGTACTTC
>TRBJ1-1|TRBV2|-|-
CASSEQGNTEAFF
TGTGCCAGCAGTGAACAGGGTAACACTGAAGCTTTCTTT
>TRBJ1-5|TRBV6-5|-|-
CASRWGGNQPQHF
TGTGCCAGCAGATGGGGGGGCAATCAGCCCCAGCATTTT
>TRBJ1-2|TRBV6-5|TRBD1|-
CASGDRSNYGYTF
TGTGCCAGCGGGGACAGGTCGAACTATGGCTACACCTTC
>TRBJ2-5|TRBV27|-|once
CASSPLLGTPEETQYF
TGTGCCAGCAGTCCCCTCCTCGGGACACCGGAAGAGACCCAGTACTTC
>TRBJ1-5|TRBV4-2|-|-
CASSQGRDQPQHF
TGTGCCAGCAGCCAAGGTAGGGATCAGCCCCAGCATTTT
>TRBJ1-6|TRBV19|TRBD1|-
CASNLAGQGNSPLHF
TGTGCCAGTAACCTTGCGGGACAGGGAAATTCACCCCTCCACTTT
>TRBJ1-1|TRBV5-1|TRBD1|-
CASSPGQGASTEAFF
TGCGCCAGCAGCCCGGGACAGGGGGCGAGTACTGAAGCTTTCTTT
>TRBJ2-4|TRBV19|-|-
CASSMGAPKNIQYF
TGTGCCAGTAGTATGGGAGCCCCCAAAAACATTCAGTACTTC
>TRBJ1-5|TRBV19|TRBD1|-
CASIRQGGSNQPQHF
TGTGCCAGTATTAGACAGGGTGGAAGCAATCAGCCCCAGCATTTT
>TRBJ1-2|TRBV10-3|-|-
CAISESSYFQVGRRGSRGYTF
TGTGCCATCAGTGAGTCGTCTTATTTCCAGGTTGGGAGAAGAGGATCGCGGGGCTACACCTTC